This T cell receptor beta chain was identified during a study of T cell responses to AZD1222 COVID-19 vaccine. About this clone itself: Its antigen is currently unknown.

Germline lookup yields CDR1 MGHRA and CDR2 YSYEKL. The CDR3 contains 15 residues. After removal of 3 bases from V and 5 bases from J, the junction contained 10 bases not matched to a gene. Profiling relied on immunoSEQ multiplex PCR, and the TCRdb table lists in-frame clones only, not all of them. The table includes 150,000 to 200,000 clones, about 88% detected once. Study-wide findings and caveats: Donors were mostly white British, more females; clonal diversity possibly underestimated. Across the whole spike, CD4 TCRs peaked at regions 160-218 and 743-854. Just five or six AZD1222 recipients were seropositive at baseline.

The sequence was obtained from an adult who received the AZD1222 COVID-19 vaccine. The V gene is TRBV4-1, the J gene TRBJ2-7; 7 positions match TRBD1. Sequencing used peripheral blood, obtained 28 days after the second AZD1222 dose. Here the CDR3 DNA reads TGCGCCAGCAGCCACTCGACAGGGATGAGGCACGAGCAGTACTTC. This codes for CASSHSTGMRHEQYF.